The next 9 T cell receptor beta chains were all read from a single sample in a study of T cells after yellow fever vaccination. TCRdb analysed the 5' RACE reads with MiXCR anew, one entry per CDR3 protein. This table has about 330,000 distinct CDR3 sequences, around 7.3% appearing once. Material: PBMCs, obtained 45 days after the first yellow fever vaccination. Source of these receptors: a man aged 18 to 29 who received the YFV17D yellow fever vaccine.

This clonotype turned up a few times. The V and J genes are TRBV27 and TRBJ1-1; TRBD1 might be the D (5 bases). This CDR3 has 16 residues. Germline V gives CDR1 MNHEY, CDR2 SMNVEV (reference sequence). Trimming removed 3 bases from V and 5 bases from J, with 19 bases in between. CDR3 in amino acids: CASSFGLQGLGTEAFF. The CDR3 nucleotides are TGTGCCAGCAGTTTTGGGCTTCAGGGCCTTGGGACTGAAGCTTTCTTT.

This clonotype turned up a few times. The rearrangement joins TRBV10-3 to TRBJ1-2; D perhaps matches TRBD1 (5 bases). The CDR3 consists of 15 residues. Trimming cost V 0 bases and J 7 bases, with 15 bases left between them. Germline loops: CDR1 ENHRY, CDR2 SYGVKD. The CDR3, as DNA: TGTGCCATCAGTGAGTCGATTGAGGGGATCGGTGGCTACACCTTC. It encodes CAISESIEGIGGYTF.

CDR3: CASSLGLAGGWSSYNEQFF. CDR3 nucleotides: TGTGCCAGCAGCTTGGGACTAGCGGGGGGGTGGAGCTCCTACAATGAGCAGTTCTTC. The chain links TRBV11-1 to TRBJ2-1, with 16 bases matching TRBD2. The CDR3 consists of 19 residues. The germline CDR1 and CDR2 sequences are SGHAT and FQDESV (reference sequence). V lost 3 bases, J lost 0 bases, and 5 bases stayed unmatched. The complete variable domain, with remaining parts taken from reference TRBV11-1 and TRBJ2-1, reads EAEVAQSPRYKITEKSQAVAFWCDPISGHATLYWYRQILGQGPELLVQFQDESVVDDSQLPKDRFSAERLKGVDSTLKIQPAELGDSAMYLCASSLGLAGGWSSYNEQFFGPGTRLTVL.

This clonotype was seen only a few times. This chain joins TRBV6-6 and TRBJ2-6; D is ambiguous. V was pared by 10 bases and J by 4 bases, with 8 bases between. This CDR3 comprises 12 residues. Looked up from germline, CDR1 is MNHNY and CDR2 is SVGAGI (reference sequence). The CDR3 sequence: CATHGGANVLTF. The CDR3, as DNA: TGTGCCACTCACGGGGGGGCCAACGTCCTGACTTTC.

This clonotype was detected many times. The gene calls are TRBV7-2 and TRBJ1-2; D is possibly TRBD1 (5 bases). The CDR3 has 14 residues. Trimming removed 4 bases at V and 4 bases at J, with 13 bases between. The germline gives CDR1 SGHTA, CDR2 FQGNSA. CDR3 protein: CASSSAGGGYGYTF. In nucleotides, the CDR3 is TGTGCCAGCAGCTCAGCGGGGGGGGGCTATGGCTACACCTTC.

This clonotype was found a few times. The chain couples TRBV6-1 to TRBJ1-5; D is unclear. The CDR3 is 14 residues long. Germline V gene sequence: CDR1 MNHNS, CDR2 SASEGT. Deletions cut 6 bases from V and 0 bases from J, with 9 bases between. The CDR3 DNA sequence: TGTGCCAGCAGACCTGATAATAGCAATCAGCCCCAGCATTTT. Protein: CASRPDNSNQPQHF.

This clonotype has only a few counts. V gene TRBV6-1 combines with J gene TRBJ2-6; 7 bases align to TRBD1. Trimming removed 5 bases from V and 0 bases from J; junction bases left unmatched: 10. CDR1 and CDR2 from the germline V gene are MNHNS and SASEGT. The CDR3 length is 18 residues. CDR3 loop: CASSQTGQRSSGANVLTF. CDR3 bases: TGTGCCAGCAGTCAGACGGGACAGCGGTCCTCTGGGGCCAACGTCCTGACTTTC.

CDR3 in DNA: TGTGCCAGCAGCAGGGACCGCCTGGATACGCAGTATTTT. Translation gives CASSRDRLDTQYF. The chain uses TRBV7-2 and TRBJ2-3; possibly TRBD1 or TRBD2 for D (5 bases each). In germline, CDR1 is SGHTA, CDR2 FQGNSA. This CDR3 is built from 13 residues. Trimming shortened V by 5 bases and J by 6 bases, and 12 bases separated the two germline ends.

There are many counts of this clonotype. This chain's CDR3 is CASWASGGGSYNEQFF. The CDR3 DNA is TGTGCCAGTTGGGCTAGCGGGGGAGGCTCCTACAATGAGCAGTTCTTC. The genes are TRBV7-2 and TRBJ2-1; 10 nucleotides align to TRBD2. V gave up 9 bases and J gave up 0 bases; unmatched junction bases: 8. The CDR3 sequence is 16 residues long. Germline CDR1 and CDR2: SGHTA and FQGNSA.